This is a list of T cell receptor beta chains from one sample in a study of human T cells and chemical hapten exposure. TCRdb used MiXCR to reprocess the RACE reads, holding one entry per CDR3 protein. The sample holds about 120,000 distinct CDR3 sequences; about 13% are singletons and the top ten take approximately 2.6%. The specimen was whole blood, collected in connection with sensitization to the hapten diphenylcyclopropenone (DPC). These receptors originate from a young woman with alopecia areata. Some clones in this sample may be carry-over from other donors' samples. CDR3s include the opening cysteine and the closing phenylalanine or tryptophan. The order of the fields is J gene, clone size, V gene, D gene, CDR3 DNA, CDR3 protein. The D gene is left open where the match is weak. Clone size is not always given. Where it is, it says once, few, many or a class for expanded clones.

J gene: TRBJ2-7
clone size: -
V gene: TRBV6-6
D gene: -
CDR3 DNA: TGTGCCAGCAGTTACCAAAACTGGCGAGGGCTCTACGAGCAGTACTTC
CDR3 protein: CASSYQNWRGLYEQYF

J gene: TRBJ2-5
clone size: -
V gene: TRBV10-3
D gene: -
CDR3 DNA: TGTGCCATCAGGTGGGGGCTGACGGAGACCCAGTACTTC
CDR3 protein: CAIRWGLTETQYF

J gene: TRBJ1-6
clone size: -
V gene: TRBV7-2
D gene: -
CDR3 DNA: TGTGCCAGCAGCTTAGCGGAGGGAAAGGAATCACCCCTCCACTTT
CDR3 protein: CASSLAEGKESPLHF

J gene: TRBJ2-2
clone size: few
V gene: TRBV5-8
D gene: -
CDR3 DNA: TGTGCCAGCAGGACCGCCTCAGGGCTACCGGGCGGGGAGCTGTTTTTT
CDR3 protein: CASRTASGLPGGELFF

J gene: TRBJ1-2
clone size: many
V gene: TRBV29-1
D gene: -
CDR3 DNA: TGCAGCTTCAAGGGTCAAGGCAGGCACTATGGCTACACCTTC
CDR3 protein: CSFKGQGRHYGYTF

J gene: TRBJ1-6
clone size: -
V gene: TRBV15
D gene: TRBD1
CDR3 DNA: TGTGCCACCAGCAGTGGCAGGGGGTCGAATTCACCCCTCCACTTT
CDR3 protein: CATSSGRGSNSPLHF

J gene: TRBJ1-1
clone size: -
V gene: TRBV3-1
D gene: -
CDR3 DNA: TGTGCCAGCAGCCAAGACTCCGGGGGGACTGAAGCTTTCTTT
CDR3 protein: CASSQDSGGTEAFF

J gene: TRBJ1-3
clone size: many
V gene: TRBV7-9
D gene: -
CDR3 DNA: TGTGCCAGCATTGGGGAGTTCGTCAACACCATATATTTT
CDR3 protein: CASIGEFVNTIYF

J gene: TRBJ2-3
clone size: few
V gene: TRBV7-6
D gene: -
CDR3 DNA: TGTGCCAGCAGCTTAGAGGTGGACAGCACAGATACGCAGTATTTT
CDR3 protein: CASSLEVDSTDTQYF

J gene: TRBJ1-5
clone size: few
V gene: TRBV2
D gene: -
CDR3 DNA: TGTGCCAGCAGTGCCGGGACAATTGCCAATCAGCCCCAGCATTTT
CDR3 protein: CASSAGTIANQPQHF

J gene: TRBJ2-3
clone size: few
V gene: TRBV12-3/TRBV12-4
D gene: TRBD2
CDR3 DNA: TGTGCCAGCAGTCCCCGGGGTAGCGGGGGTACGACAGATACGCAGTATTTT
CDR3 protein: CASSPRGSGGTTDTQYF

J gene: TRBJ2-1
clone size: few
V gene: TRBV7-2
D gene: TRBD2
CDR3 DNA: TGTGCCAGCAGCTTAGTGGCTAGCGGTTCCTACAATGAGCAGTTCTTC
CDR3 protein: CASSLVASGSYNEQFF

J gene: TRBJ2-1
clone size: few
V gene: TRBV19
D gene: -
CDR3 DNA: TGTGCCAGTAGCCCCCCAGCGAATGAGCAGTTCTTC
CDR3 protein: CASSPPANEQFF

J gene: TRBJ2-1
clone size: few
V gene: TRBV18
D gene: -
CDR3 DNA: TGTGCCAGCTCCCCCCGGGGGGCACCCTACAATGAGCAGTTCTTC
CDR3 protein: CASSPRGAPYNEQFF

J gene: TRBJ1-5
clone size: many
V gene: TRBV20-1
D gene: -
CDR3 DNA: TGCAGTGCTACGCCCCCACAGGGAGGCAATCAGCCCCAGCATTTT
CDR3 protein: CSATPPQGGNQPQHF

J gene: TRBJ2-1
clone size: -
V gene: TRBV4-3
D gene: -
CDR3 DNA: TGCGCCAGCAGCCAAGTTTTGGGGGCCCACTACAATGAGCAGTTCTTC
CDR3 protein: CASSQVLGAHYNEQFF

J gene: TRBJ1-2
clone size: -
V gene: TRBV6-2/TRBV6-3
D gene: -
CDR3 DNA: TGTGCCAGCAGTCGCGCCGACCTCTATGGCTACACCTTC
CDR3 protein: CASSRADLYGYTF

J gene: TRBJ2-7
clone size: -
V gene: TRBV28
D gene: TRBD1
CDR3 DNA: TGTGCCAGCGGACAGGGACTCTACGAGCAGTACTTC
CDR3 protein: CASGQGLYEQYF

J gene: TRBJ2-1
clone size: many
V gene: TRBV20-1
D gene: TRBD2
CDR3 DNA: TGCAGTGCGGCGGGTAGCGGGGGGGAGCAGTTCTTC
CDR3 protein: CSAAGSGGEQFF

J gene: TRBJ1-3
clone size: few
V gene: TRBV20-1
D gene: -
CDR3 DNA: TGCAGTGCTAGAGTGAGAGGGGTGATCTTGGGAAACACCATATATTTT
CDR3 protein: CSARVRGVILGNTIYF

J gene: TRBJ2-7
clone size: few
V gene: TRBV19
D gene: -
CDR3 DNA: TGTGCCACCCAGGGAGGAGGGTACGAGCAGTACTTC
CDR3 protein: CATQGGGYEQYF

J gene: TRBJ1-1
clone size: few
V gene: TRBV6-2/TRBV6-3
D gene: TRBD1
CDR3 DNA: TGTGCCAGCAGTCCCACCTTCTCGACAGGGAGGACTGAAGCTTTCTTT
CDR3 protein: CASSPTFSTGRTEAFF

J gene: TRBJ2-3
clone size: -
V gene: TRBV7-8
D gene: TRBD2
CDR3 DNA: TGTGCCAGCAGCTTAGTCCTAGCGGGAAACACAGATACGCAGTATTTT
CDR3 protein: CASSLVLAGNTDTQYF

J gene: TRBJ1-6
clone size: -
V gene: TRBV20-1
D gene: TRBD1
CDR3 DNA: TGCAGTGCTCACAGACAGGGGGCTGATTCACCCCTCCACTTT
CDR3 protein: CSAHRQGADSPLHF

J gene: TRBJ2-1
clone size: many
V gene: TRBV6-1
D gene: -
CDR3 DNA: TGTGCCAGCAGTGAAGCGAGGGGATTCTCCTACAATGAGCAGTTCTTC
CDR3 protein: CASSEARGFSYNEQFF

J gene: TRBJ1-2
clone size: many
V gene: TRBV24-1
D gene: -
CDR3 DNA: TGTGCCACCAGTGTTGAAGATTACTATGGCTACACCTTC
CDR3 protein: CATSVEDYYGYTF

J gene: TRBJ1-1
clone size: once
V gene: TRBV6-2/TRBV6-3
D gene: -
CDR3 DNA: TGTGCCAGCAGTCCCTCGGGACGGGGAGGGACTGAAGCTTTCTTT
CDR3 protein: CASSPSGRGGTEAFF

J gene: TRBJ2-7
clone size: -
V gene: TRBV30
D gene: -
CDR3 DNA: TGTGCCTGGAGTGCCTTCCAGGCCAGGGAGCAGTACTTC
CDR3 protein: CAWSAFQAREQYF

J gene: TRBJ2-3
clone size: -
V gene: TRBV20-1
D gene: -
CDR3 DNA: TGCAGTGCTAGACCCCTAGCCATGGATACGCAGTATTTT
CDR3 protein: CSARPLAMDTQYF

J gene: TRBJ2-1
clone size: -
V gene: TRBV18
D gene: -
CDR3 DNA: TGTGCCAGCTCCGATCCGTCCGGGGGCGCGAGCTCCTACAATGAGCAGTTCTTC
CDR3 protein: CASSDPSGGASSYNEQFF

J gene: TRBJ2-5
clone size: few
V gene: TRBV2
D gene: TRBD1
CDR3 DNA: TGTGCCAGCAGCGGACAGGGGGCGCGAGGAGAGACCCAGTACTTC
CDR3 protein: CASSGQGARGETQYF

J gene: TRBJ2-7
clone size: -
V gene: TRBV6-5
D gene: -
CDR3 DNA: TGTGCCAGCAGTTATGATCCGGGCTACGAGCAGTACTTC
CDR3 protein: CASSYDPGYEQYF

J gene: TRBJ1-1
clone size: -
V gene: TRBV6-6
D gene: -
CDR3 DNA: TGTGCCAGCAGAGATACAGGGAGCACTGAAGCTTTCTTT
CDR3 protein: CASRDTGSTEAFF

J gene: TRBJ2-3
clone size: few
V gene: TRBV15
D gene: TRBD1
CDR3 DNA: TGTGCCACCAGCAGAGGTCAGGGGGTCGGCGGAGATACGCAGTATTTT
CDR3 protein: CATSRGQGVGGDTQYF

J gene: TRBJ2-7
clone size: -
V gene: TRBV11-2
D gene: TRBD1
CDR3 DNA: TGTGCCAGCAGCCCGGACACGGGACAGGGGGCTTACGAGCAGTACTTC
CDR3 protein: CASSPDTGQGAYEQYF

J gene: TRBJ1-2
clone size: few
V gene: TRBV3-1
D gene: -
CDR3 DNA: TGTGCCAGCAGCCCTAAGAGGTATGGCTACACCTTC
CDR3 protein: CASSPKRYGYTF